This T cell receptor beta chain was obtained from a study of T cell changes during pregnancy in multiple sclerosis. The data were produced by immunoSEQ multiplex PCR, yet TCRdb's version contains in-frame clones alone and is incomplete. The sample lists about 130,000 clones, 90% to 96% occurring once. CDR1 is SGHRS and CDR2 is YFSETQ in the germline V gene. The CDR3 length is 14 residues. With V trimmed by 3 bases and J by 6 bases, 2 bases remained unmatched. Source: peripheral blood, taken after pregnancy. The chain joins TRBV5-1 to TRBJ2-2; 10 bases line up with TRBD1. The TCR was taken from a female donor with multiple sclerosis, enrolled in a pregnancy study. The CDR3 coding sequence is TGCGCCAGCAGCTGGGGGACAGGGGCCGGGGAGCTGTTTTTT. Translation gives CASSWGTGAGELFF.